The present T cell receptor (beta chain) was sequenced within a study of neoadjuvant anti-PD-1 for oral cavity cancer. Overall study context: Nivolumab at 3 mg/kg was mostly given biweekly, three to four doses, pre-surgery.

Produced via immunoSEQ multiplex PCR; TCRdb's table is partial and in-frame only. The sample includes 15,000 or so clones, 55% to 80% of them seen just once. The study, taken as a whole, reports: With three patients per group, TCR findings need larger cohorts.

As for this clone: Its antigen is not known.

CDR1 and CDR2 (germline): SEHNR, FQNEAQ (reference sequence). V lost 4 bases to trimming and J lost 2 bases, with 18 bases between them. The CDR3 extends over 16 amino acids. The patients had HPV-negative, locally advanced oral cavity squamous cell carcinoma. Sample: PBMCs, taken before nivolumab (anti-PD-1) treatment. The rearrangement uses TRBV7-9 and TRBJ2-7; D is perhaps TRBD1 (5 bases). The clonotype was recovered from a person between 35 and 79 years old with oral cavity squamous cell carcinoma. The CDR3 is CASSSTGLEVTYEQYF. CDR3 nucleotide sequence: TGTGCCAGCAGCTCCACAGGCCTGGAAGTTACCTACGAGCAGTACTTC.